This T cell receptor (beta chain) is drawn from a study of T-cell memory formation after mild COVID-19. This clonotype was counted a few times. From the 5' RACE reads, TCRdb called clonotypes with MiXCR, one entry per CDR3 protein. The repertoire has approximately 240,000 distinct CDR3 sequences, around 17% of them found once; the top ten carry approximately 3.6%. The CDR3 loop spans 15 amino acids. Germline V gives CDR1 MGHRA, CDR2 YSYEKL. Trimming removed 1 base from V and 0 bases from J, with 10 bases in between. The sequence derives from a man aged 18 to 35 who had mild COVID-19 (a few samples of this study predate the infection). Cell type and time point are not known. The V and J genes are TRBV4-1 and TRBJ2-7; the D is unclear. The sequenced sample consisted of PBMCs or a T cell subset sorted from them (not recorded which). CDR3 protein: CASSQGIPSSYEQYV. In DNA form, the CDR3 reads TGCGCCAGCAGCCAAGGTATCCCAAGCTCCTACGAGCAGTACGTC.